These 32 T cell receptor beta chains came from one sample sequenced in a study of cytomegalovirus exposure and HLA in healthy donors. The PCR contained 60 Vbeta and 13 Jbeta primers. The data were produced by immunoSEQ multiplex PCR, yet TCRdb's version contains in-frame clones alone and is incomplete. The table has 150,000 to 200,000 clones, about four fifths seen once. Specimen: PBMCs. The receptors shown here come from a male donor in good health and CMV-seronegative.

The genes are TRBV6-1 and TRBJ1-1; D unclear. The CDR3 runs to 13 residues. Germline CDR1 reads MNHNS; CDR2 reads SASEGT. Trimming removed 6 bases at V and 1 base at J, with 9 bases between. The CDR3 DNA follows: TGTGCCAGCAGGTCCTACGCGAACACTGAAGCTTTCTTT. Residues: CASRSYANTEAFF.

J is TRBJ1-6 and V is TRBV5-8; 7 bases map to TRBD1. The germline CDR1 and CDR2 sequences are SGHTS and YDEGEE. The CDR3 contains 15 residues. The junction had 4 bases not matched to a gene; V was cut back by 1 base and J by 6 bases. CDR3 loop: CASSLTGVLNSPLHF. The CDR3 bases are TGTGCCAGCAGCTTGACAGGGGTCCTTAATTCACCCCTCCACTTT.

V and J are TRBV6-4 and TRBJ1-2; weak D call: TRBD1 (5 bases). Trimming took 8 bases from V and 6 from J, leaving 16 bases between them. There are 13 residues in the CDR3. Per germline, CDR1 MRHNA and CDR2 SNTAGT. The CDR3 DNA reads TGTGCCAGCCGTGCTGACAGAAGGGATGGCTACACCTTC. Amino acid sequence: CASRADRRDGYTF.

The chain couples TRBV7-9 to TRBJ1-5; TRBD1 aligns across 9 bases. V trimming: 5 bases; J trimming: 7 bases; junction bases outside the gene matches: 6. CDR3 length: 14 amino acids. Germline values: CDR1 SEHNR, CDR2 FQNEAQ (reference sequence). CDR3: CASSTEDRGQPQHF. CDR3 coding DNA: TGTGCCAGCAGCACCGAGGACAGGGGACAGCCCCAGCATTTT.

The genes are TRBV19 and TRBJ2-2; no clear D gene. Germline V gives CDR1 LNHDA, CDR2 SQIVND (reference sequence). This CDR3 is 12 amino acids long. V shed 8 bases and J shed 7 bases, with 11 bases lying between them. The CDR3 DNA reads TGTGCCAGTGGAGCATATGGCGGGGAGCTGTTTTTT. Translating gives CASGAYGGELFF.

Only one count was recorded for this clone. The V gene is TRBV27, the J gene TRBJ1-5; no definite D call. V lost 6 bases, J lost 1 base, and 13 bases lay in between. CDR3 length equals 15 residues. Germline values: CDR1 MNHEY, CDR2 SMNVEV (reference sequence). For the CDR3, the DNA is TGTGCCAGCAGACGACGGGGTGGGAGCAATCAGCCCCAGCATTTT. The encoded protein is CASRRRGGSNQPQHF.

The CDR3 here is CASSTGGGNYEQYF. Written as DNA, the CDR3 is TGCGCCAGCAGCACAGGGGGCGGAAACTACGAGCAGTACTTC. The chain is built from TRBV5-1 and TRBJ2-7; 9 bases are a match to TRBD1. The CDR3 extends over 14 amino acids. Germline V CDR1 and CDR2: SGHRS, YFSETQ. Trimming cost V 4 bases and J 3 bases; bases outside gene matches: 5.

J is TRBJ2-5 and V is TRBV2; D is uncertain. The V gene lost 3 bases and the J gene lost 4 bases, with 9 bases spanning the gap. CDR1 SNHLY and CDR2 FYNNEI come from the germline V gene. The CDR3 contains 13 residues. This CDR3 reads CASSDPGLETQYF. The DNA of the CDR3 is TGTGCCAGCAGTGACCCGGGTTTAGAGACCCAGTACTTC.

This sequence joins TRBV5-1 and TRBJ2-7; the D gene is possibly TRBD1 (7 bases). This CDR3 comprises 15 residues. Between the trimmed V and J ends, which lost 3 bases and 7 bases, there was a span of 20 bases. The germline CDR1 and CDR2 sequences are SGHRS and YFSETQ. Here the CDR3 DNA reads TGCGCCAGCAGCTCGGGCGGGACAGCTACAGGTGAGCAGTACTTC. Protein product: CASSSGGTATGEQYF.

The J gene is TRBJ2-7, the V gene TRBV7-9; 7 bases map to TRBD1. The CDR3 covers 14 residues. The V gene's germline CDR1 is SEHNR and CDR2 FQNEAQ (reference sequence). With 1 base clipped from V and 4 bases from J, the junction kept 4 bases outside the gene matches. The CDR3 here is CASSLVTGSYEQYF. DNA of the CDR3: TGTGCCAGCAGCTTAGTGACAGGGTCGTACGAGCAGTACTTC.

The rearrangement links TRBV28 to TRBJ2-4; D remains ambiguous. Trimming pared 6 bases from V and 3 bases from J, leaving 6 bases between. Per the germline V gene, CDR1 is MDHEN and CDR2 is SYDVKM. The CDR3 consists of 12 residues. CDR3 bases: TGTGCCAGCAGGACGGGCAAAAACATTCAGTACTTC. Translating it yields CASRTGKNIQYF.

The CDR3 is CASSLVLRGDGEQYF. CDR3 nucleotides: TGTGCCAGCAGCTTAGTCCTCAGGGGTGATGGGGAGCAGTACTTC. The chain combines TRBV7-2 with TRBJ2-7, with a possible D match to TRBD1 (6 bases). CDR3 length: 15 amino acids. CDR1 is SGHTA and CDR2 is FQGNSA in the germline V gene. V shed 1 base and J shed 7 bases, with 17 bases lying between them.

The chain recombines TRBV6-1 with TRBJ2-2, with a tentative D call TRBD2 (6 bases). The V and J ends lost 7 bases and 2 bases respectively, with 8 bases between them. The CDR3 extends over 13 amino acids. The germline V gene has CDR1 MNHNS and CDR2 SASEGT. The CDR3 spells CASKEGNTGELFF. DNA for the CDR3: TGTGCCAGCAAGGAGGGAAACACCGGGGAGCTGTTTTTT.

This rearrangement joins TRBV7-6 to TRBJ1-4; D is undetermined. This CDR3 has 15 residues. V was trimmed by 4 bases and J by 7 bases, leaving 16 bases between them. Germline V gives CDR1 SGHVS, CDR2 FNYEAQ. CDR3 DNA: TGTGCCAGCAGCTCCTCCCCGGGGTACGGTGAAAAACTGTTTTTT. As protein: CASSSSPGYGEKLFF.

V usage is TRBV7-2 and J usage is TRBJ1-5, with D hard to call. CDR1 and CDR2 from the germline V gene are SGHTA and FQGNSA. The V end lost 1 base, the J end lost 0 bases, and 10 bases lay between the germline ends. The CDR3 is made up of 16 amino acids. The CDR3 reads CASSLGQLYSNQPQHF. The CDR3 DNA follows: TGTGCCAGCAGCTTAGGGCAGTTATATAGCAATCAGCCCCAGCATTTT.

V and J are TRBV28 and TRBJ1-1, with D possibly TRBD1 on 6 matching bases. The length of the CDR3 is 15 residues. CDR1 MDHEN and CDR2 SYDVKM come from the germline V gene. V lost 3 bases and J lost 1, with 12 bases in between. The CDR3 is CASSLRGAGNTEAFF. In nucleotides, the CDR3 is TGTGCCAGCAGTTTGCGGGGGGCGGGGAACACTGAAGCTTTCTTT.

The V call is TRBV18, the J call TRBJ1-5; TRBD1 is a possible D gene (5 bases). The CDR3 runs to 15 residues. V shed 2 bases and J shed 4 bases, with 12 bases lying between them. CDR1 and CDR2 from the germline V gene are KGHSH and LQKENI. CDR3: CASSPSTDLNQPQHF. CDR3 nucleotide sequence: TGTGCCAGCTCACCATCGACAGATTTGAATCAGCCCCAGCATTTT. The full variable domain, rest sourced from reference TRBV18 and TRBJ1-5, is NAGVMQNPRHLVRRRGQEARLRCSPMKGHSHVYWYRQLPEEGLKFMVYLQKENIIDESGMPKERFSAEFPKEGPSILRIQQVVRGDSAAYFCASSPSTDLNQPQHFGDGTRLSIL.

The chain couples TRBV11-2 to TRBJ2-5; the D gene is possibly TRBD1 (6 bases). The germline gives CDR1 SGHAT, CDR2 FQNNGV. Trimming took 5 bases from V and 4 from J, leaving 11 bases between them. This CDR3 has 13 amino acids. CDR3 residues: CASSGQLGETQYF. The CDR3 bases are TGTGCCAGCAGCGGACAGCTCGGAGAGACCCAGTACTTC.

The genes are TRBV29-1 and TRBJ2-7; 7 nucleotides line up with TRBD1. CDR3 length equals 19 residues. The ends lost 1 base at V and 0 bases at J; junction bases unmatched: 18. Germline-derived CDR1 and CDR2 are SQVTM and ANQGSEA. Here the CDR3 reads CSVEARLGLNRGSSYEQYF. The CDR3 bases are TGCAGCGTTGAAGCACGACTTGGACTGAACAGGGGAAGCTCCTACGAGCAGTACTTC.

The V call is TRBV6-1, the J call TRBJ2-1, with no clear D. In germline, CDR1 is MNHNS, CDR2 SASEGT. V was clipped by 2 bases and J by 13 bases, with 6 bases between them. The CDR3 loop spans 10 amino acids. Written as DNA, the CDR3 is TGTGCCAGCAGTGAACCCTCTCAGTTCTTC. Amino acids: CASSEPSQFF.

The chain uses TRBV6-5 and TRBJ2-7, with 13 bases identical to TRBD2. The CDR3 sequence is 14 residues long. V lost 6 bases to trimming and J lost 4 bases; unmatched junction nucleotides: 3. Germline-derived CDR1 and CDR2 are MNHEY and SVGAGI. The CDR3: CASRRLAGGYEQYF. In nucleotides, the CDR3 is TGTGCCAGCAGACGACTAGCGGGAGGTTACGAGCAGTACTTC.

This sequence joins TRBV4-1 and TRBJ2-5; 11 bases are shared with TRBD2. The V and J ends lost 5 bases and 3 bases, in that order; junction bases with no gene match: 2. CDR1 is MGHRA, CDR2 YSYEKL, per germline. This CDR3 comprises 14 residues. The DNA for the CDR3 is TGCGCCAGCAGCTCACTAGCGGGAGAAGAGACCCAGTACTTC. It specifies CASSSLAGEETQYF.

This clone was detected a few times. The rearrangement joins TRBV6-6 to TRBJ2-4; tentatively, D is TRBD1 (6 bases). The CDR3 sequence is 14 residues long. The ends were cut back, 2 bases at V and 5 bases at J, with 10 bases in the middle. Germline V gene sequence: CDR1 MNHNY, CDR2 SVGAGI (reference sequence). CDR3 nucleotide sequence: TGTGCCAGCAGTTACCCGGCAGGGGAAAACATTCAGTACTTC. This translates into CASSYPAGENIQYF.

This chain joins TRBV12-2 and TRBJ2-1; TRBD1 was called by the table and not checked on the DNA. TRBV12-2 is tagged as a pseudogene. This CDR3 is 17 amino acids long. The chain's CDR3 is CASRLAQQDRGTNEQFF. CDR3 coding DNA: TGTGCAAGTCGCTTAGCGCAACAGGACAGGGGGACAAATGAGCAGTTCTTC.

This CDR3 is CASRRTSGRGEGDTQYF. The CDR3 DNA follows: TGCGCCAGCAGGAGGACTAGCGGGAGAGGGGAAGGGGATACGCAGTATTTT. The chain combines TRBV5-1 with TRBJ2-3, with TRBD2 matching over 13 bases. The CDR3 loop spans 17 amino acids. The germline V gene has CDR1 SGHRS and CDR2 YFSETQ. Unmatched junction bases numbered 12, after V lost 5 bases and J lost 6 bases.

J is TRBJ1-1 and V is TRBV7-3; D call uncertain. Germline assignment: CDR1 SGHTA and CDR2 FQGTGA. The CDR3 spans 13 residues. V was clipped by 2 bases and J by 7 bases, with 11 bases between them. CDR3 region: CASSLWAGGEAFF. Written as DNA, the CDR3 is TGTGCCAGCAGCTTATGGGCTGGAGGTGAAGCTTTCTTT.

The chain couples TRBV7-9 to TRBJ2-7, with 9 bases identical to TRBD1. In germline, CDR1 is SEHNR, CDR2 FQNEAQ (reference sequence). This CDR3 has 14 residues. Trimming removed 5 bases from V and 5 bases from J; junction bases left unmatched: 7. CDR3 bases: TGTGCCAGCAGCGCGGGACAGGGAAGAGACGAGCAGTACTTC. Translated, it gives CASSAGQGRDEQYF.

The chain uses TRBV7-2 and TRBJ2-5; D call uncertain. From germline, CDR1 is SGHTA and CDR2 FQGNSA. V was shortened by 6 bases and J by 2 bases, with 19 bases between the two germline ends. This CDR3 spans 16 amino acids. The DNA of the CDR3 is TGTGCCAGCAGTCTGTACCATGGGCGCTTACAAGAGACCCAGTACTTC. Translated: CASSLYHGRLQETQYF.

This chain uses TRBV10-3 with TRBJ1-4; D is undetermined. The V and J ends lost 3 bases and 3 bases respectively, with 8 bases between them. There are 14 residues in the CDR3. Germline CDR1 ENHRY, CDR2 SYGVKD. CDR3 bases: TGTGCCATCAGTGACCCGGGTCCTAATGAAAAACTGTTTTTT. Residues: CAISDPGPNEKLFF.

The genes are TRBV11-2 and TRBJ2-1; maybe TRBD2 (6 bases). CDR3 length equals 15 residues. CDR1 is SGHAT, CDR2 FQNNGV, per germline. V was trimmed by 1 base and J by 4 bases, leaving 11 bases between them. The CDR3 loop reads CASSLAPSAYNEQFF. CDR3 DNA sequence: TGTGCCAGCAGCTTAGCGCCTAGCGCATACAATGAGCAGTTCTTC.

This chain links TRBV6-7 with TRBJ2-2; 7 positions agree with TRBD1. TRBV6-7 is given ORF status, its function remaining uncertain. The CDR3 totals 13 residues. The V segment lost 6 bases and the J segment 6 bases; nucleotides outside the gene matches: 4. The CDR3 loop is CASRDRSPGELFF. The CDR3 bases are TGTGCCAGCAGGGACAGGTCACCCGGGGAGCTGTTTTTT.

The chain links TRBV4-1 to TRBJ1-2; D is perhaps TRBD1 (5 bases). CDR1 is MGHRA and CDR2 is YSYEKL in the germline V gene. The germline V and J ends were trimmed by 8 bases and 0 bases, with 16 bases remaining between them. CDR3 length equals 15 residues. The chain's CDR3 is CASAPGPPSNYGYTF. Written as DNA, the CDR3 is TGCGCCAGCGCTCCAGGGCCCCCCTCTAACTATGGCTACACCTTC.